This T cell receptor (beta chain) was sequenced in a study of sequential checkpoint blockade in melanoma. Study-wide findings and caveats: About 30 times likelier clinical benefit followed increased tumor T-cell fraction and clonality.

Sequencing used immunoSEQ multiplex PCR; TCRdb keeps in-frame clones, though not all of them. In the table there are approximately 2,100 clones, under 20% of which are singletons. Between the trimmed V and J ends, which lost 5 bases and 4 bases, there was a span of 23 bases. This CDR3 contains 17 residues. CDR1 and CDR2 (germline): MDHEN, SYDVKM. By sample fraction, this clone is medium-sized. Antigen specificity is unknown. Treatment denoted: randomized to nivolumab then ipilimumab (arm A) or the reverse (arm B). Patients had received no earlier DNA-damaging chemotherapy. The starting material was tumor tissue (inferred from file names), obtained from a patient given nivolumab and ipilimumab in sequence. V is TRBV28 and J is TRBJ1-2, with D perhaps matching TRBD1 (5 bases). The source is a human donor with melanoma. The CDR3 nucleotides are TGTGCCAGCAGTATGACCCAATCGGGGCTTCGGATCTATGGCTACACCTTC. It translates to CASSMTQSGLRIYGYTF.